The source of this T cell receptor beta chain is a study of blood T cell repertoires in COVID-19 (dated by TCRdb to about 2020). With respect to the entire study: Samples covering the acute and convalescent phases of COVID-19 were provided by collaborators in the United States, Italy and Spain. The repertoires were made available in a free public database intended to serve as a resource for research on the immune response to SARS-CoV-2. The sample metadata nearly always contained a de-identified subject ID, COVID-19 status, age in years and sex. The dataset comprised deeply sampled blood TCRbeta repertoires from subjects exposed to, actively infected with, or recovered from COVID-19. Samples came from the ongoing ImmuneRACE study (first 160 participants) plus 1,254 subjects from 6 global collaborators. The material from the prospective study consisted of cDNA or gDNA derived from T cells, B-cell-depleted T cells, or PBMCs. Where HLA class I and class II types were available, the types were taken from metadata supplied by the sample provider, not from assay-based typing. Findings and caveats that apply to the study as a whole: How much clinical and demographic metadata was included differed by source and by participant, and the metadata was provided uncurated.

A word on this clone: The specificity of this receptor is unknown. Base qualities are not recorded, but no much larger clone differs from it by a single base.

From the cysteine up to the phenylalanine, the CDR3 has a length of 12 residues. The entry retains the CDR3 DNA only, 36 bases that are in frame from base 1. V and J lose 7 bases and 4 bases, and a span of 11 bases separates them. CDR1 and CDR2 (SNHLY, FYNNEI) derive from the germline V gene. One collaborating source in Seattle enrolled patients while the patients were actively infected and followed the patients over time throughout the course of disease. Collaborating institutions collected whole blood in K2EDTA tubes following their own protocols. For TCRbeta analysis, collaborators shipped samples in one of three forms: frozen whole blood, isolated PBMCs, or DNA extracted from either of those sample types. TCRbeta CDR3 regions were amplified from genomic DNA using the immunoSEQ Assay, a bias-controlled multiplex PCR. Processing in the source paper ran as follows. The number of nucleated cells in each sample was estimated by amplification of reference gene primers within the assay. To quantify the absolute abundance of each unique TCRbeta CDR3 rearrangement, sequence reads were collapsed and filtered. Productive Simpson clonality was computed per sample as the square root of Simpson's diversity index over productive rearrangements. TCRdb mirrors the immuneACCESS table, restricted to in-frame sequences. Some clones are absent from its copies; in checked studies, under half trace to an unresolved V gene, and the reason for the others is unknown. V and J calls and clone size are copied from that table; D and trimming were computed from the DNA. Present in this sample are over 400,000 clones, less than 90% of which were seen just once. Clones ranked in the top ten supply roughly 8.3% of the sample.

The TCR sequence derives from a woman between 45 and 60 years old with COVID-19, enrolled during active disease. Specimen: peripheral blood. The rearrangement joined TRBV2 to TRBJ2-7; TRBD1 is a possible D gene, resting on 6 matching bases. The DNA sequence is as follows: TGTGCCAGCACGGACAGCAAATACGAGCAGTACTTC. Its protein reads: CASTDSKYEQYF.